This TCR beta chain was sequenced for a study of response to subunit inactivated influenza vaccine. Remarks on this clonotype: Its antigen is still unknown.

Germline lookup yields CDR1 MNHEY and CDR2 SVGEGT. V trimming: 4 bases; J trimming: 6 bases; junction bases outside the gene matches: 8. The CDR3 has 15 amino acids. Study conclusions and caveats: The authors proposed limited new T cell recruitment per seasonal influenza vaccination.

TCRdb fed the RT-PCR reads into MiXCR, producing one record per CDR3 protein. Counted here are approximately 480,000 distinct CDR3 sequences, about a tenth occurring once; the ten biggest clones make up about an eighth. The starting material was PBMCs from blood, obtained 35 to 45 days after vaccination. The source of this sequence is a man aged 45 to 65 who received an inactivated influenza vaccine. The chain links TRBV6-2 or TRBV6-3 to TRBJ2-1; 8 bases are shared with TRBD1. The CDR3 loop is CASSLRDRLVNEQFF. CDR3 nucleotide sequence: TGTGCCAGCAGTTTAAGGGACAGGTTGGTCAATGAGCAGTTCTTC.